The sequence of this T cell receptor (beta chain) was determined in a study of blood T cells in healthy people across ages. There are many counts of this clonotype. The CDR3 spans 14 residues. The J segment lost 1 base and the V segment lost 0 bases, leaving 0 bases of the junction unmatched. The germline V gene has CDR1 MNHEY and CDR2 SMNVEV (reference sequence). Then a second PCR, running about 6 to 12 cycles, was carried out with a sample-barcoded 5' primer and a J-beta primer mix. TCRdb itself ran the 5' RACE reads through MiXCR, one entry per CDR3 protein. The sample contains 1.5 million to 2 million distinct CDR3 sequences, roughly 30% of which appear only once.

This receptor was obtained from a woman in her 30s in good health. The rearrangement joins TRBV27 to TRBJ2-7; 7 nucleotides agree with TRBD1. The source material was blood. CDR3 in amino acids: CASSLSTGSYEQYF. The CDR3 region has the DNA TGTGCCAGCAGTTTATCGACAGGGTCCTACGAGCAGTACTTC.